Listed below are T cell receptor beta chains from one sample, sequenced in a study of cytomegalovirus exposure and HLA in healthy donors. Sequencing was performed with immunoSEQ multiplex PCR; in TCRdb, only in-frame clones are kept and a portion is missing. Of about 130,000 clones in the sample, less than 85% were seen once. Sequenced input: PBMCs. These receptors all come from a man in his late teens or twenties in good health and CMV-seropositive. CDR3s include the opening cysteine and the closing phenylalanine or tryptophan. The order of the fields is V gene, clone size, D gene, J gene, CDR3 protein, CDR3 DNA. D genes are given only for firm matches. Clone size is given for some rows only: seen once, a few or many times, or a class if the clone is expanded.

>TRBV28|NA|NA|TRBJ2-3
CASSFRRQVADTQYF
TGTGCCAGCAGTTTTCGTAGACAGGTGGCAGATACGCAGTATTTT
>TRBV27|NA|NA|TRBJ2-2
CASSFLNTGELFF
TGTGCCAGCAGTTTTTTAAACACCGGGGAGCTGTTTTTT
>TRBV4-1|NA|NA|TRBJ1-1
CASSQRADRRNTEAFF
TGCGCCAGCAGCCAGAGGGCAGACAGGCGTAACACTGAAGCTTTCTTT
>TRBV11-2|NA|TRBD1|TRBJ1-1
CASSSTGPNTEAFF
TGTGCCAGCAGCTCGACAGGGCCTAACACTGAAGCTTTCTTT
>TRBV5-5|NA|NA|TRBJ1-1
CASSFFGGGLNTEAFF
TGTGCCAGCAGCTTTTTCGGGGGAGGGTTGAACACTGAAGCTTTCTTT
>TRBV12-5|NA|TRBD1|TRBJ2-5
CASGPDRGPIRETQYF
TGTGCTAGTGGCCCTGACAGGGGCCCCATCAGGGAGACCCAGTACTTC
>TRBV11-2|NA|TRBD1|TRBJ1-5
CASSLMVTGNSNQPQHF
TGTGCCAGCAGCTTAATGGTGACAGGGAATAGCAATCAGCCCCAGCATTTT
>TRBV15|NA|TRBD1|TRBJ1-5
CATSRGGTGRNQPQHF
TGTGCCACCAGCAGAGGGGGGACAGGGCGAAATCAGCCCCAGCATTTT
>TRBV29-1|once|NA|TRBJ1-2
CSVEDRQGDYGYTF
TGCAGCGTTGAAGACCGCCAGGGCGACTATGGCTACACCTTC
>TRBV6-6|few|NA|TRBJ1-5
CASSGQRSGGNQPQHF
TGTGCCAGCAGTGGACAGCGGAGTGGTGGCAATCAGCCCCAGCATTTT
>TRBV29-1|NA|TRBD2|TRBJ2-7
CSVARGGAYEQYF
TGCAGCGTTGCCCGGGGGGGAGCCTACGAGCAGTACTTC
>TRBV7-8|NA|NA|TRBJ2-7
CASSRGWGGNDEQYF
TGTGCCAGCAGCAGGGGTTGGGGGGGCAACGACGAGCAGTACTTC
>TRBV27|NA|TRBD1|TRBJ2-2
CASSLLQGAGTGELFF
TGTGCCAGCAGTTTATTACAGGGGGCCGGCACCGGGGAGCTGTTTTTT
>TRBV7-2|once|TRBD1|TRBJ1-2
CASSTRTGYYGYTF
TGTGCCAGCAGCACTAGGACAGGGTACTATGGCTACACCTTC
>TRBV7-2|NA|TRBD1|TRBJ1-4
CASNQGGTNEKLFF
TGTGCCAGCAACCAGGGGGGTACTAATGAAAAACTGTTTTTT
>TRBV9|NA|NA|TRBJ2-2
CASSARSNTGELFF
TGTGCCAGCAGCGCCCGGTCGAACACCGGGGAGCTGTTTTTT
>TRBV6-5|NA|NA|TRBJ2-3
CASSYLGLGTDTQYF
TGTGCCAGCAGTTATTTGGGACTTGGCACAGATACGCAGTATTTT
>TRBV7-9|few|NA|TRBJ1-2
CSSSFSGEGYTF
TGTTCCAGCAGCTTCTCGGGGGAGGGCTACACCTTC
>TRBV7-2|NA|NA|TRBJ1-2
CASSLDRGTNYGYTF
TGTGCCAGCAGCTTAGATCGGGGGACTAACTATGGCTACACCTTC
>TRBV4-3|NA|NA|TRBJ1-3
CASSPSQGSGNTIYF
TGCGCCAGCAGCCCATCTCAGGGCTCTGGAAACACCATATATTTT
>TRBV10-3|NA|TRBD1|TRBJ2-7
CAISSPDRGTYEQYF
TGTGCCATCAGTTCCCCGGACAGGGGAACCTACGAGCAGTACTTC
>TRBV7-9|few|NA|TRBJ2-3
CASRRGSTDTQYF
TGTGCCTCCCGACGGGGGAGCACAGATACGCAGTATTTT
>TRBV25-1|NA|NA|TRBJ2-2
CASSDPQGNTGELFF
TGTGCCAGCAGTGATCCCCAGGGGAACACCGGGGAGCTGTTTTTT
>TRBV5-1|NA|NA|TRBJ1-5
CASSFGSNQPQHF
TGCGCCAGCAGCTTCGGTAGCAATCAGCCCCAGCATTTT
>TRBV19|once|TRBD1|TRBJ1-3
CASSLLDRDSGNTIYF
TGTGCCAGTAGCCTTCTGGACAGGGACTCTGGAAACACCATATATTTT
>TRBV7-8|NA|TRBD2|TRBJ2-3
CASELAGTDTQYF
TGTGCCTCAGAGCTAGCGGGCACAGATACGCAGTATTTT
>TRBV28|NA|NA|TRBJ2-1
CASSFRQGNEQFF
TGTGCCAGCAGTTTTCGGCAGGGCAATGAGCAGTTCTTC
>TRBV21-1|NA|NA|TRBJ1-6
CASSRGRPRWSPLHF
TGTGCCAGCAGCCGCGGTAGGCCGCGATGGTCACCCCTCCACTTT
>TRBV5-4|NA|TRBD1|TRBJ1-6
CASSLWDRNSPLHF
TGTGCCAGCAGCTTGTGGGACAGGAATTCACCCCTCCACTTT
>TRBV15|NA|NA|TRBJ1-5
CATSRGGGVGNQPQHF
TGTGCCACCAGCAGAGGAGGGGGTGTGGGAAATCAGCCCCAGCATTTT
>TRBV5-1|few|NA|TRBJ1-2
CASSTGQTSMESTF
TGCGCCAGCAGCACCGGACAGACCTCGATGGAGAGCACCTTC
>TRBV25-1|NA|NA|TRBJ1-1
CASSEFGTRTFF
TGTGCCAGCAGTGAATTCGGGACAAGAACTTTCTTT
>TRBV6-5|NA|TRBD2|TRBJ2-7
CASSPSGLAGAEQYF
TGTGCCAGCAGTCCCTCGGGACTAGCGGGGGCTGAGCAGTACTTC
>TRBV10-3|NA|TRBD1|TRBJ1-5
CATGGRTGADQPQHF
TGTGCCACGGGGGGGCGGACAGGGGCGGATCAGCCCCAGCATTTT
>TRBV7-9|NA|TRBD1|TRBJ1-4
CASSVTGEPNEKLFF
TGTGCCAGCAGCGTCACAGGGGAACCGAATGAAAAACTGTTTTTT
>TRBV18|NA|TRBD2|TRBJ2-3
CASSRLLAGGPSTDTQYF
TGTGCCAGCTCACGTCTACTAGCGGGGGGGCCCAGCACAGATACGCAGTATTTT
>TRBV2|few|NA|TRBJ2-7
CASDEGQSYEQYF
TGTGCCAGTGACGAAGGACAATCCTACGAGCAGTACTTC
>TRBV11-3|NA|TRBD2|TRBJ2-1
CASSSGTSGGAYDNEQFF
TGTGCCAGCAGCTCCGGGACTAGCGGGGGGGCTTACGACAATGAGCAGTTCTTC
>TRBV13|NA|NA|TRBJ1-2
CASSLGRQIQNYGYTF
TGTGCCAGCAGCTTAGGCCGACAGATACAGAACTATGGCTACACCTTC
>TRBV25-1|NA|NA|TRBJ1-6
CASSKKRGELNSPLHF
TGTGCCAGCTCTAAGAAAAGAGGAGAGCTTAATTCACCCCTCCACTTT
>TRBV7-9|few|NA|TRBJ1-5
CASSFSGANQPQHF
TGTGCCAGCAGCTTTAGCGGGGCCAATCAGCCCCAGCATTTT
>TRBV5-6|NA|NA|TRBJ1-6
CASSGSGPWSPLHF
TGTGCCAGCAGCGGGAGTGGACCTTGGTCACCCCTCCACTTT
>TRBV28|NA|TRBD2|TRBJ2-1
CASSLRWRGSYNEQFF
TGTGCCAGCAGTTTAAGGTGGCGGGGGTCCTACAATGAGCAGTTCTTC
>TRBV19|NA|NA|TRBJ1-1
CASRAGPMNTEAFF
TGTGCCAGTAGGGCAGGGCCTATGAACACTGAAGCTTTCTTT
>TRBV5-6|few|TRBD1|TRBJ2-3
CASSRDRGRQDTQYF
TGTGCCAGCAGCCGGGACAGGGGGCGCCAAGATACGCAGTATTTT
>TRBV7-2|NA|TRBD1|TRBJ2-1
CASSPRTGGRPNEQFF
TGTGCCAGCAGCCCAAGGACAGGGGGCCGCCCCAATGAGCAGTTCTTC
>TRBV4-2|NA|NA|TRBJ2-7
CASSQVGALSYEQYF
TGTGCCAGCAGCCAAGTTGGGGCGTTATCCTACGAGCAGTACTTC
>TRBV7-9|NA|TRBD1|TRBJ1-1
CASRKRAGGRYVDTEAFF
TGTGCCAGCAGGAAAAGGGCAGGGGGAAGGTACGTGGACACTGAGGCTTTCTTT